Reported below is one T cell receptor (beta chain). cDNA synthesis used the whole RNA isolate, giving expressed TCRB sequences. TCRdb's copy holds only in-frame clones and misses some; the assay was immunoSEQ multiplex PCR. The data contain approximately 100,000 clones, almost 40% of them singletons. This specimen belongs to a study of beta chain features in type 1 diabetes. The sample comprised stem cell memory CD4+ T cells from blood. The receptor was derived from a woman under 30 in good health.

Here the CDR3 DNA reads TGTGCCAGCAGCTTAGAAGCCAGGCGATTGAGCTCTAACTATGGCTACACCTTC. Its protein product is CASSLEARRLSSNYGYTF. V and J are TRBV7-8 and TRBJ1-2, with unresolved D. The CDR3 length is 18 residues. V lost 1 base and J 0 bases, leaving 18 bases between the germline ends. Germline lookup yields CDR1 SGHVS and CDR2 FQNEAQ.